One T cell receptor beta chain is described in this entry. Its antigen has not been determined. No much larger clone is present one base from it, and per-base qualities are unavailable. This sample is drawn from a study of vaccination and CD4 T cells after COVID-19 (dated by TCRdb to between 2022 and 2023). At the level of the whole study: SARS-CoV-2 positivity had been established in the convalescent patients by nasal swab PCR, and mild disease was recorded in several of these patients and severe disease in one. The convalescent cohort comprised six males and four females, including two Hispanic individuals, seven Caucasians, two Asians and one multiracial person. Post-COVID blood samples from convalescent patients were collected a median of approximately 100 days after diagnosis, with a range of 35 to 161 days. Post-vaccine blood samples were obtained a median of about 72 days after the second vaccine dose, with a range of roughly 14 to 241 days. In around nine COVID-19 convalescent patients and 4 infection-naive healthy vaccine recipients, the spike-specific CD4+ TCR repertoire before mRNA vaccination was compared with the repertoire after mRNA vaccination. As controls, cultures received a CEFX viral epitope pool (the positive control), an HIV-1 Nef peptide pool (the negative control), or no peptide at all. Participants received two doses of either the Pfizer-BioNTech BNT162b2 vaccine (n=8) or the Moderna mRNA-1273 vaccine (n=2). Overlapping spike peptide pools from SARS-CoV-2 and from the common cold coronaviruses HCoV-NL63, HCoV-OC43 and HCoV-229E were used as culture stimuli.

In the paper's terms, the treatment or condition label means: approximately nine-day PBMC culture with coronavirus spike peptide pools or control peptides (ViraFEST assay). The study used the ViraFEST assay, which expanded antigen-specific T cells with peptide pools and then identified expanded clonotypes by TCR sequencing. Positive SARS-CoV-2 PCR tests in the convalescent patients dated from March to December 2020, before Alpha, Beta and Delta variants emerged in the United States. PBMCs were cultured at fewer than 2.5 million per well in IMDM supplemented with roughly 5% human AB serum and approximately 10 IU/ml IL-2, with approximately 11 ug/ml peptide pools added. Half of the culture medium was replaced with fresh IL-2-containing medium on days 3 and 7. After about nine days of culture, CD4+ T cells were isolated by negative selection with the EasySep CD4+ T cell isolation kit. Ficoll-Paque Plus gradient centrifugation was used to isolate PBMCs from whole blood, and the isolated PBMCs were then either used fresh or cryopreserved at -140C. In general, triplicate wells were set up for every culture condition.

Here V drops 3 bases and J drops 5 bases, and the junction holds 3 bases not matched to any gene. From the cysteine through the phenylalanine, the CDR3 covers 13 amino acids. Only the CDR3 region is kept as DNA, spanning 39 bases read in frame from base 1. The germline V gene sets CDR1 to LGHNT and CDR2 to FRNRAP. The library relied on PCR. DNA from cultured CD4+ T cells underwent TCR sequencing with the Oncomine TCR Beta short-read assay at the Johns Hopkins FTIC core. The QIAamp micro DNA kit was used to extract genomic DNA from the cultured CD4+ T cells. Oncomine TCR Beta libraries from cultured CD4+ T cells were pooled using unique dual indexes and sequenced on an Illumina iSeq 100. The original pipeline was this. Non-productive sequences were removed, and CDR3s that did not start with C, did not end with F or W, or were shorter than 7 amino acids were discarded. Antigen-specific clonotypes were identified with the MANAFEST web application by comparing peptide-stimulated wells with reference and other culture wells. An FDR below 0.05, an odds ratio above 5, and a productive frequency above 0.1% in at least two of three replicate wells were required for clones to be considered positive. Cross-reactive clonotypes were defined as significantly expanded in both SARS-CoV-2 spike wells and at least one common cold coronavirus spike condition. Levenshtein distances (stringdist) and unrooted phylogenetic trees (ape) in R version 3.6.1 were used to assess CDR3 homology. Clones were called with MiXCR by TCRdb after fastp trimmed the public reads at Q25, and only in-frame beta chains were retained. Every distinct CDR3 protein forms one entry, paired with its most common genes and DNA. TCRdb's processing, not the authors', yielded these V and J calls. This sample gives 14,000 to 15,000 distinct CDR3 sequences in total; over 45% of them show up just once. The ten largest clonotypes hold more than 13% of the sample.

Summary of the overall study and its limitations: In convalescent patients, nearly all vaccine-specific clones (304 of 307) were found to be mono-reactive for SARS-CoV-2 spike rather than cross-reactive with common cold coronaviruses. The median number of SARS-CoV-2-reactive clonotypes rose from under 25 after infection to 30 to 45 after vaccination, but the change was not significant. In convalescent patients, a median approximately 89% of post-vaccine SARS-CoV-2-reactive clones were detected only after vaccination, suggesting vaccine-specific priming. The study included relatively few convalescent patients and did not analyze early timepoints after natural infection.

This sequence was found in a human donor who had recovered from COVID-19. Rearrangement joined TRBV12-5 to TRBJ2-5; 7 central nucleotides agree with TRBD1. Material for sequencing was CD4+ T cells from blood, cultured in vitro. The CDR3 here reads CASGLDRVETQYF. The nucleotide sequence is given as TGTGCTAGTGGTTTAGACAGGGTGGAGACCCAGTACTTC.